The 14 T cell receptor beta chains below were found in one sample sequenced in a study of T cells in tumors after PD-1 blockade. Repertoires were generated with immunoSEQ multiplex PCR, while TCRdb's copy carries only in-frame clones and drops some. The sample gives about 48,000 clones, 65% to 85% of which show up once; 4% to 4.5% is in the top ten. The source was PBMCs, collected before anti-PD-1 treatment. Receptor source: a human donor with basal cell carcinoma.

The count of this clone is one. The chain uses TRBV29-1 and TRBJ1-4; tentative D call: TRBD1 (5 bases). V was cut by 1 base and J by 4 bases, with 7 bases left in between. CDR3 length: 13 residues. The V gene's germline CDR1 is SQVTM and CDR2 ANQGSEA. The CDR3 coding sequence is TGCAGCGTTGAAGGGGGGATTAATGAAAAACTGTTTTTT. It is translated as CSVEGGINEKLFF. Filled out from reference TRBV29-1 and TRBJ1-4, the complete variable domain reads SAVISQKPSRDICQRGTSLTIQCQVDSQVTMMFWYRQQPGQSLTLIATANQGSEATYESGFVIDKFPISRPNLTFSTLTVSNMSPEDSSIYLCSVEGGINEKLFFGSGTQLSVL.

The CDR3 spells CASSVLPLNSPLHF. The CDR3, as DNA: TGTGCCAGCAGCGTACTCCCGTTGAATTCACCCCTCCACTTT. The chain uses TRBV9 and TRBJ1-6, with no clear D. Per germline, CDR1 SGDLS and CDR2 YYNGEE. CDR3 length: 14 amino acids. V was trimmed by 1 base and J by 7 bases, leaving 9 bases between them.

This sequence joins TRBV28 and TRBJ1-1; no clear D. V was shortened by 7 bases and J by 2 bases, with 11 bases between the two germline ends. Germline CDR1 and CDR2: MDHEN and SYDVKM. The CDR3 spans 13 residues. The CDR3 DNA sequence: TGTGCCAGCAAAATCGGAGGAAACACTGAAGCTTTCTTT. Translating gives CASKIGGNTEAFF.

This clone showed up just once. The genes are TRBV30 and TRBJ2-1; 10 bases line up with TRBD1. The CDR3 is 15 amino acids. Per the germline V gene, CDR1 is GTSNPN and CDR2 is SVGIG (reference sequence). Germline trimming cut 3 bases from V and 6 bases from J; bases unmatched to any gene: 8. CDR3 sequence: CAWRGGQGRLNEQFF. The CDR3, as DNA: TGTGCCTGGAGGGGGGGACAGGGGCGACTCAATGAGCAGTTCTTC.

Regarding this clone: In the same sample, other DNA sequences code for this CDR3. CDR3 amino acids: CASSLDGNYGYTF. In DNA form, the CDR3 reads TGCGCCAGCAGCTTGGACGGGAACTATGGCTACACCTTC. The chain employs TRBV5-1 and TRBJ1-2; D remains unclear. Germline loops: CDR1 SGHRS, CDR2 YFSETQ. There are 13 residues in the CDR3. V was shortened by 0 bases and J by 2 bases, with 5 bases between the two germline ends.

The chain uses TRBV5-1 and TRBJ2-5, with TRBD1 matching 8 bases. This CDR3 contains 15 residues. Germline assignment: CDR1 SGHRS and CDR2 YFSETQ. After removal of 0 bases from V and 5 bases from J, the junction contained 6 bases not matched to a gene. Here the CDR3 DNA reads TGCGCCAGCAGCTTGGGACAGGGGAACTGGGAGACCCAGTACTTC. Protein product: CASSLGQGNWETQYF.

The table lists this clone with a count of one. J is TRBJ2-5 and V is TRBV4-2, with 8 bases identical to TRBD2. CDR1 and CDR2 (germline): LGHNA, YNFKEQ. The CDR3 totals 14 residues. Germline trimming cut 1 base from V and 5 bases from J; bases unmatched to any gene: 3. CDR3 residues: CASSQVSGGETQYF. The CDR3 nucleotides are TGTGCCAGCAGCCAAGTGAGCGGGGGTGAGACCCAGTACTTC.

The V and J genes are TRBV7-9 and TRBJ1-1, with D unresolved. The CDR3 runs 13 residues. Trimming stripped 2 bases from V and 4 bases from J, with 8 bases between. Germline loops: CDR1 SEHNR, CDR2 FQNEAQ (reference sequence). CDR3 in amino acids: CASSLSWGTEAFF. The CDR3 nucleotides are TGTGCCAGCAGCTTAAGCTGGGGCACTGAAGCTTTCTTT. The full variable domain, rest sourced from reference TRBV7-9 and TRBJ1-1, is DTGVSQNPRHKITKRGQNVTFRCDPISEHNRLYWYRQTLGQGPEFLTYFQNEAQLEKSRLLSDRFSAERPKGSFSTLEIQRTEQGDSAMYLCASSLSWGTEAFFGQGTRLTVV.

The chain is built from TRBV11-2 and TRBJ2-2; D ambiguous. Per the germline V gene, CDR1 is SGHAT and CDR2 is FQNNGV. The V and J ends lost 1 base and 0 bases respectively, with 15 bases between them. The CDR3 has 18 residues. In DNA form, the CDR3 reads TGTGCCAGCAGCTTAGGCGCGGTAGGCTCCTCGAACACCGGGGAGCTGTTTTTT. Its translation is CASSLGAVGSSNTGELFF. Drawing the rest from reference TRBV11-2 and TRBJ2-2, the complete variable domain is EAGVAQSPRYKIIEKRQSVAFWCNPISGHATLYWYQQILGQGPKLLIQFQNNGVVDDSQLPKDRFSAERLKGVDSTLKIQPAKLEDSAVYLCASSLGAVGSSNTGELFFGEGSRLTVL.

This clone was observed a few times. The rearrangement joins TRBV15 to TRBJ2-1; D possibly corresponds to TRBD2 (6 bases). Trimming stripped 0 bases from V and 4 bases from J, with 7 bases between. In germline, CDR1 is LNHNV, CDR2 YYDKDF (reference sequence). This CDR3 has 14 residues. Here the CDR3 reads CATSRETSYNEQFF. CDR3 nucleotide sequence: TGTGCCACCAGCAGAGAGACTAGTTACAATGAGCAGTTCTTC.

The V gene is TRBV3-1 (or the pseudogene TRBV3-2), the J gene TRBJ2-7, with 15 bases matching TRBD2. This CDR3 is 15 amino acids long. The V gene end was trimmed by 4 bases and the J gene end by 7 bases; junction bases not matched to a gene: 5. Germline CDR1 reads LGHDT; CDR2 reads YNNKEL (reference sequence). CDR3 in amino acids: CASSPGLAGGEEQYF. Written as DNA, the CDR3 is TGTGCCAGCAGCCCGGGACTAGCGGGGGGAGAAGAGCAGTACTTC.

This chain joins TRBV30 and TRBJ1-1; a weak D match, TRBD1 (5 bases). Germline-derived CDR1 and CDR2 are GTSNPN and SVGIG (reference sequence). V shed 3 bases and J shed 4 bases, with 6 bases lying between them. CDR3 length equals 11 residues. The DNA of the CDR3 is TGTGCCTGGAGGAGGGGCACTGAAGCTTTCTTT. This encodes CAWRRGTEAFF. The variable domain in full, with the rest retrieved from reference TRBV30 and TRBJ1-1, is SQTIHQWPATLVQPVGSPLSLECTVEGTSNPNLYWYRQAAGRGLQLLFYSVGIGQISSEVPQNLSASRPQDRQFILSSKKLLLSDSGFYLCAWRRGTEAFFGQGTRLTVV.

This sequence joins TRBV6-5 and TRBJ1-4; possibly TRBD1 for D (5 bases). The CDR3 runs to 14 residues. Germline V gene sequence: CDR1 MNHEY, CDR2 SVGAGI. Trimming pared 5 bases from V and 0 bases from J, leaving 7 bases between. CDR3 bases: TGTGCCAGCAGTCCGACAGCAACTAATGAAAAACTGTTTTTT. Translation: CASSPTATNEKLFF.

A single count supports this clone. The rearrangement joins TRBV6-5 to TRBJ2-5, with D possibly TRBD1 on 6 matching bases. CDR1 is MNHEY, CDR2 SVGAGI, per germline. The CDR3 is 15 residues long. V was trimmed by 0 bases and J by 10 bases, leaving 18 bases between them. CDR3 nucleotides: TGTGCCAGCAGTTACTCCAGGGGATCCGAGAGTGGCCAGTACTTC. This sequence encodes CASSYSRGSESGQYF.